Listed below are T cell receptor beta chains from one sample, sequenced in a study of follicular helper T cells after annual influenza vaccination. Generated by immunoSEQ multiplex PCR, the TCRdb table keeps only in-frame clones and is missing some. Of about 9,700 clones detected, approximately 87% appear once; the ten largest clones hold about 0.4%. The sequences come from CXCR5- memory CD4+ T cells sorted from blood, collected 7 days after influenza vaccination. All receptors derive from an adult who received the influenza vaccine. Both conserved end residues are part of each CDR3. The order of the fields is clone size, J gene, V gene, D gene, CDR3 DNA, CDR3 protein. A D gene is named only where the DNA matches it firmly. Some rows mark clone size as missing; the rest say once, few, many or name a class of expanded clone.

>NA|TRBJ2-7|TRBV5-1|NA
TGCGCCAGCAGCCCAGGACAGACAATGGTGCAGTACTTC
CASSPGQTMVQYF
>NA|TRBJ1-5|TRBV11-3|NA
TGTGCCAGCAGCGCCGATAGGGGGGTCGGGCAGCCCCAGCATTTT
CASSADRGVGQPQHF
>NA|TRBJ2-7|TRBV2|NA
TGTGCCAGCAGTGTGGGCAGGCAGTCCTACGAGCAGTACTTC
CASSVGRQSYEQYF
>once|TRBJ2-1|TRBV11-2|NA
TGTGCCAGCAGCTTCTACAATGAGCAGTTCTTC
CASSFYNEQFF
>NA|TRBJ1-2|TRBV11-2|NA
TGTGCCAGCAGCTTAGTTGGGGCTGGCTACACCTTC
CASSLVGAGYTF
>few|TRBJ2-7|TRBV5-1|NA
TGCGCCAGCAGCGAGGGGACTGACATCTACGAGCAGTACTTC
CASSEGTDIYEQYF
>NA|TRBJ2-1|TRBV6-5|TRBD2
TGTGCCAGCAGAGGGACTACTAATGAGCAGTTCTTC
CASRGTTNEQFF
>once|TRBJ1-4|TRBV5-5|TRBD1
TGTGCCAGCAGCCCTGCCTTGACAGGGCTGGCCGGGAATGAAAAACTGTTTTTT
CASSPALTGLAGNEKLFF
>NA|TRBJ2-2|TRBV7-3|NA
TGTGCCAGCAGCCAAGTCGGGTGGAACACCGGGGAGCTGTTTTTT
CASSQVGWNTGELFF
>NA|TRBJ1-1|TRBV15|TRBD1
TGTGCCACCAGCAGAGACCACAGGGGGCAGGACACTGAAGCTTTCTTT
CATSRDHRGQDTEAFF
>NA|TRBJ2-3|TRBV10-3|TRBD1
TGTGCCATTAGGACAGGGCGGGACACAGATACGCAGTATTTT
CAIRTGRDTDTQYF
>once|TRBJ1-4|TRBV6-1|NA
TGTGCCAGCAGTGAAGAGGGAGGGGGTGAAAAACTGTTTTTT
CASSEEGGGEKLFF
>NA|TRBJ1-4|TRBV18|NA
TGTGCCAGCTCGCAATCCGGGGGGGATGAAAAACTGTTTTTT
CASSQSGGDEKLFF
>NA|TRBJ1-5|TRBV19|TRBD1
TGTGCCAGTAGAGGACAGGGGGCGGCTGCCCAGCATTTT
CASRGQGAAAQHF
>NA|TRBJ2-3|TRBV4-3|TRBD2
TGCGCCAGCAGCCAAGATCGCGGCGTAGCGGGGGGGTGGGATACGCAGTATTTT
CASSQDRGVAGGWDTQYF
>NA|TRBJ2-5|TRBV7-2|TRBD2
TGTGCCAGCAGCCCCGGGACTAGCGGGGAGACCCAGTACTTC
CASSPGTSGETQYF
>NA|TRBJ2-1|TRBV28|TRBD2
TGTGCCAGCAGGGGTGGGGGGGCCTACAATGAGCAGTTCTTC
CASRGGGAYNEQFF
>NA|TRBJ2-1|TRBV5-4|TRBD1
TGTGCCAGCAGCCCAGGGGGTCGGACCTACAATGAGCAGTTCTTC
CASSPGGRTYNEQFF
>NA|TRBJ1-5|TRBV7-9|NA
TGTGCCAGCAGCTCTTCAGGGGCTGAGCAGCCCCAGCATTTT
CASSSSGAEQPQHF
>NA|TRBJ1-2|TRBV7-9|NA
TGTGCCAGCAGCCCCCTCGACAGCCCCGGTGGCTACACCTTC
CASSPLDSPGGYTF
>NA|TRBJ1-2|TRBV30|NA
TGTGCCTGGAGTGATTGGCGCCGGACAGAAAATGGCTACACCTTC
CAWSDWRRTENGYTF
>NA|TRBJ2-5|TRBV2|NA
TGTGCCAGCACTGAGATGCCGGGAAAACAAGAGACCCAGTACTTC
CASTEMPGKQETQYF